The sample holds many counts of the clone carrying this TCR beta chain. Its antigen is not identified. Between the trimmed V and J ends, which lost 0 bases and 6 bases, there was a span of 14 bases. Germline-derived CDR1 and CDR2 are MNHEY and SVGEGT. The CDR3 loop spans 15 amino acids. The authors built bulk TCR libraries by previously described methods with listed TCR primers. In TCRdb, the PCR reads were re-called with MiXCR into one record per CDR3 protein. Among under 600,000 distinct CDR3 sequences, about 20% were seen once, and the ten largest hold approximately 0.84%. These data originate in a study of molecular identifiers for immune sequencing clone quantification. Study results and caveats: Clones carrying above 20 RNA copies accounted for over 98% of effector molecules, under 1% in naive cells.

Naive CD8 T cells, phenotype CD8+CD4-CCR7+CD45RA+, were sorted. The sequenced material came from naive CD8+ T cells from blood, with Jurkat cell RNA spiked in. Subset here: FACS-sorted CD8+CD4-CCR7+CD45RA+ naive T cells. The chain recombines TRBV6-2 or TRBV6-3 with TRBJ1-1; D not resolved. The TCR originated in a human donor in good health. Some libraries in this study had Jurkat cell RNA spiked in. This CDR3 is CASSYSSQRVPEAFF. CDR3 DNA sequence: TGTGCCAGCAGTTACTCCTCCCAGAGGGTCCCTGAAGCTTTCTTT.